A single sample gave rise to the 10 T cell receptor beta chains below, sequenced in a study of identical twins. MiXCR, run by TCRdb on the 5' RACE reads, gives a single entry per CDR3 protein. The repertoire consists of 600,000 to 850,000 distinct CDR3 sequences, with 15% to 20% occurring once and the leading ten covering 10% to 15%. The same data also went into a second study, on T cells expressing NK-cell markers.

Material: PBMCs. These receptors were collected from a woman under 30 in good health.

CDR3 loop: CSAITGTSGRAIIQYF. The CDR3 DNA sequence: TGCAGTGCTATAACCGGGACTAGCGGGAGGGCCATCATTCAGTACTTC. The chain couples TRBV20-1 to TRBJ2-4, with 16 bases identical to TRBD2. CDR1 is DFQATT and CDR2 is SNEGSKA in the germline V gene (reference sequence). J gave up 9 bases and V 4 bases, and 9 bases lay outside the gene matches. The CDR3 length is 16 residues.

This clonotype turned up a few times. V gene TRBV7-6 combines with J gene TRBJ2-1, with D maybe TRBD2 (6 bases). CDR3 length: 18 residues. Trimming cost V 1 base and J 4 bases, with 20 bases left between them. Germline loops: CDR1 SGHVS, CDR2 FNYEAQ. The CDR3 nucleotides read TGTGCCAGCAGCTTAGGCGGCGGGGCAAACCTGATTTACAATGAGCAGTTCTTC. It specifies CASSLGGGANLIYNEQFF.

This clonotype came up a few times. V gene TRBV27 combines with J gene TRBJ2-1; D might be TRBD2 (6 bases). V was pared by 2 bases and J by 2 bases, with 19 bases between. Per germline, CDR1 MNHEY and CDR2 SMNVEV (reference sequence). The CDR3 length is 18 residues. CDR3 region: CASSLGGVGLGTYNEQFF. For the CDR3, the DNA is TGTGCCAGCAGTTTAGGAGGGGTGGGGCTGGGGACCTACAATGAGCAGTTCTTC.

The V call is TRBV5-1, the J call TRBJ1-4; D call uncertain. The CDR3 consists of 14 residues. CDR1 SGHRS and CDR2 YFSETQ come from the germline V gene. V was pared by 4 bases and J by 0 bases, with 7 bases between. The CDR3 nucleotides are TGCGCCAGCAGCCCCCTTGCAACTAATGAAAAACTGTTTTTT. The encoded protein is CASSPLATNEKLFF.

Notes on this clonotype: Relative to the germline gene, one junction end is altered; a read error may explain this. This chain connects TRBV7-7 to TRBJ2-5; 8 nucleotides line up with TRBD1. Germline CDR1 SSHAT, CDR2 FNYEAQ (reference sequence). This CDR3 is built from 14 residues. CDR3 sequence reads: CASSAGTGHLTQYF. The CDR3 DNA reads as TGTGCTAGCAGCGCCGGGACAGGTCACTTGACCCAGTACTTC.

This chain uses TRBV7-9 with TRBJ2-1, with no clear D. CDR1 and CDR2 from the germline V gene are SEHNR and FQNEAQ (reference sequence). Trimming removed 4 bases from V and 10 bases from J, with 20 bases in between. The CDR3 contains 15 residues. CDR3 amino acids: CASSSTEEPLGEQFF. As DNA, the CDR3 is TGTGCCAGCAGCTCTACAGAAGAACCCTTGGGGGAGCAGTTCTTC.

This clonotype was seen a handful of times. The chain combines TRBV10-3 with TRBJ2-5; 7 nucleotides line up with TRBD1. In germline, CDR1 is ENHRY, CDR2 SYGVKD. V shed 3 bases, J shed 2 bases, and the junction held 3 bases outside the gene matches. This CDR3 spans 14 amino acids. CDR3 region: CAISEQGRQETQYF. CDR3 nucleotide sequence: TGTGCCATCAGTGAACAGGGGCGGCAAGAGACCCAGTACTTC.

This clonotype was recorded a few times. The chain recombines TRBV24-1 with TRBJ2-1; the D is unclear. The CDR3 totals 13 residues. The V end was cut by 4 bases, the J end by 9 bases, with 12 bases between. The germline CDR1 and CDR2 sequences are KGHDR and SFDVKD. The CDR3 coding sequence is TGTGCCACCAGTGAGACTGGACGCATTGAGCAGTTCTTC. It codes for CATSETGRIEQFF.

This clonotype has a handful of counts. CDR3 sequence (DNA): TGTGCCAGCGAGGGGGCCTCTCATCAGCCCCAGCATTTT. It translates to CASEGASHQPQHF. The J gene is TRBJ1-5, the V gene TRBV6-1; TRBD1 agrees at 7 bases. Germline V gene data show CDR1 as MNHNS and CDR2 as SASEGT. The CDR3 spans 13 residues. J was trimmed by 5 bases and V by 8 bases; bases with no gene match: 6.

The chain uses TRBV6-4 and TRBJ2-1; 9 positions match TRBD2. J was trimmed by 10 bases and V by 4 bases; bases with no gene match: 5. This CDR3 contains 13 residues. The germline V gene encodes CDR1 MRHNA and CDR2 SNTAGT. CDR3 residues: CASSGIAGDEQFF. The CDR3, as DNA: TGTGCCAGCAGTGGAATAGCGGGAGACGAGCAGTTCTTC.